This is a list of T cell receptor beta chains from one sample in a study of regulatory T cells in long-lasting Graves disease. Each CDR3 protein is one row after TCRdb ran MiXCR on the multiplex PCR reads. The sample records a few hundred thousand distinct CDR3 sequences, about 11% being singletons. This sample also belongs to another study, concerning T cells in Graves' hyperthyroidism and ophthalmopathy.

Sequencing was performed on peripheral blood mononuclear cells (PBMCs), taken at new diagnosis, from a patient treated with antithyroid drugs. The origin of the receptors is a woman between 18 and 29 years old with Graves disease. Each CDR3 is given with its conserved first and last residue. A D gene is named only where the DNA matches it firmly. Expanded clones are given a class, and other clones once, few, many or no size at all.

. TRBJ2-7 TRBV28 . CATRLAPPREQYF TGTGCCACCAGACTTGCTCCTCCTAGGGAGCAGTACTTC
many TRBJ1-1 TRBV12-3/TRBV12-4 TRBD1 CASSLRGQKNTEAFF TGTGCCAGCAGTTTAAGGGGACAGAAGAACACTGAAGCTTTCTTT
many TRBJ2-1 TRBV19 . CASSNWQGYNEQFF TGTGCCAGTAGTAATTGGCAGGGTTACAATGAGCAGTTCTTC
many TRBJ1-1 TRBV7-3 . CASSPTPGTEAFF TGTGCCAGCAGCCCCACCCCAGGCACTGAAGCTTTCTTT
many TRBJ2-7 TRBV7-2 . CASSPPTGEQYF TGTGCCAGCAGCCCCCCGACGGGCGAGCAGTACTTC
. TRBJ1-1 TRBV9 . CASSGDSEAFF TGTGCCAGCAGCGGAGACAGTGAAGCTTTCTTT
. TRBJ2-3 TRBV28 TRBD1 CASRLTGTGTDTQYF TGTGCCAGCAGACTAACCGGGACAGGGACAGATACGCAGTATTTT
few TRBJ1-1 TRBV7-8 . CASSLTLPGNTEAFF TGTGCCAGCAGCTTAACGTTGCCAGGGAACACTGAAGCTTTCTTT
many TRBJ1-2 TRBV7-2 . CASSSGGTNYGYTF TGTGCCAGCAGCTCGGGAGGGACCAACTATGGCTACACCTTC
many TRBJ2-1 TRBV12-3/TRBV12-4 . CASSPAHLGNEQFF TGTGCCAGCAGTCCAGCCCACTTGGGCAATGAGCAGTTCTTC
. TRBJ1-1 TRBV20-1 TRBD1 CSGGRDRGRLNTEAFF TGCAGTGGGGGGAGGGACAGGGGCCGCCTGAACACTGAAGCTTTCTTT
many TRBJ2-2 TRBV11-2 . CASSFEGSPRRTGELFF TGTGCCAGCAGCTTTGAGGGTTCCCCTAGGAGAACCGGGGAGCTGTTTTTT
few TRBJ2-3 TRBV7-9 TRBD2 CASSLRREGLAQYF TGTGCCAGCAGCTTACGGCGGGAGGGCCTAGCGCAGTATTTT
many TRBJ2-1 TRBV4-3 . CASSPLGGGQQFF TGCGCCAGCAGCCCATTGGGAGGGGGGCAGCAGTTCTTC
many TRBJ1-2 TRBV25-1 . CASSEDERTYYGYTF TGTGCCAGCAGTGAAGACGAGCGAACCTACTATGGCTACACCTTC
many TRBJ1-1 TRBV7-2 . CASSMYRVVMNTEAFF TGTGCCAGCAGCATGTACAGGGTTGTGATGAACACTGAAGCTTTCTTT
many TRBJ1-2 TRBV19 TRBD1 CASTIGTGNGYTF TGTGCCAGTACCATCGGGACAGGGAATGGCTACACCTTC
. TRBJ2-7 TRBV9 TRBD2 CASSPIGLAGVNEQYF TGTGCCAGCAGCCCCATCGGGCTAGCGGGAGTGAACGAGCAGTACTTC
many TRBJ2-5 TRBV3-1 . CASRTLSLWQTQETQYF TGTGCCAGCAGGACTTTATCCCTCTGGCAGACTCAAGAGACCCAGTACTTC
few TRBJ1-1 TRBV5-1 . CASSLAGPEGTEAFF TGCGCCAGCAGCTTGGCAGGGCCCGAGGGCACTGAAGCTTTCTTT
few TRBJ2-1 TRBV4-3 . CASSQYGSTGRYNEQFF TGCGCCAGCAGCCAATACGGGTCGACAGGTCGCTACAATGAGCAGTTCTTC
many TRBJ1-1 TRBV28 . CASSWGTQRAFF TGTGCCAGCAGTTGGGGGACTCAGAGGGCTTTCTTT
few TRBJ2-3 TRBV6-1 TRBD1 CASSGTGTGDTDTQYF TGTGCCAGCAGTGGTACCGGGACAGGGGACACAGATACGCAGTATTTT
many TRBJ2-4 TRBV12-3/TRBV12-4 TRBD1 CASSGGTGVGNIQYF TGTGCCAGCAGTGGGGGGACAGGGGTAGGAAACATTCAGTACTTC
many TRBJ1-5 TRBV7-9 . CASSLAGQGIYSNQPQHF TGTGCCAGCAGCTTAGCGGGGCAGGGAATTTATAGCAATCAGCCCCAGCATTTT